This TCR beta chain was sequenced during a study of early T cells in non-severe SARS-CoV-2 infection (dated by TCRdb to the early 2020s). Notes on the research overall: TCR sequencing used bulk RNA from unsorted whole blood, so alpha and beta chains could not be paired.

Preparation of the library involved 5' RACE. The run used a NextSeq 500. The TCR library protocol attached unique molecular identifiers to individual cDNA molecules to correct for sequencing error and PCR bias. Sequencing covered both TCR alpha and beta chains, and within each sample the abundances of alpha and beta sequences were tightly co-correlated. In the authors' own workflow: Decombinator V4 was used to annotate TCR sequences for V gene, J gene and CDR3. TCRs were defined as expanded if a significant change between any two time points was detected under a Poisson model with p below 0.0001. TCR abundances were normalised to the total number of TCRs sequenced per sample and expressed as counts per million. MAIT TCRs were defined by TRAV1-2 paired with TRAJ12, TRAJ20 or TRAJ33, and iNKT TCRs by TRAV10 paired with TRAJ18. A search of VDJdb, accessed on 1 November 2021, was run for TCRs annotated to CMV, EBV and SARS-CoV-2, with TCRs annotated for multiple antigens excluded. TCRdb passed the public sequencing reads through fastp at Q25 and MiXCR, retaining productive beta sequences. Each entry merges the rows of one CDR3 protein and shows their most common DNA and genes. It is TCRdb's table, rather than the study itself, that gives the V and J calls and clone size. This sample holds about 80,000 distinct CDR3 sequences; around 10% were observed only once. The ten top clones hold approximately 2.4% of the sample.

The study was a case-control design nested within a healthcare worker cohort in London, UK, with weekly nasopharyngeal swab PCR tests and blood sampling. Healthcare workers were recruited during the week of the UK lockdown, between 23 and 31 March 2020, and followed weekly for up to 16 weeks. At least ten counts were recorded for this clonotype. This receptor's antigen is unknown. Within one base of it there is no much larger clone, and no base qualities were kept. The CDR3 runs 15 residues from the cysteine to the phenylalanine. Only the CDR3 DNA stays, 45 bases, in frame from base 1. Via the germline V gene, CDR1 is SGHTA and CDR2 FQGTGA. V and J are trimmed by 2 bases and 6 bases, and the gene matches miss 3 bases of the junction. Study-wide findings and limitations: Matching against VDJdb was skewed toward anti-spike CD8 responses, likely underestimated virus-specific expansions, and missed private and CD4 specificities.

The chain links TRBV7-3 with TRBJ2-1, and TRBD2 matches 11 of the central bases. Material: whole blood. The receptor's source is an adult who was a healthcare worker with PCR-confirmed SARS-CoV-2 infection or an uninfected control (not recorded which). The DNA is TGTGCCAGCAGCTTACTAGCGGGAGGATCCAATGAGCAGTTCTTC. The resulting protein is CASSLLAGGSNEQFF.